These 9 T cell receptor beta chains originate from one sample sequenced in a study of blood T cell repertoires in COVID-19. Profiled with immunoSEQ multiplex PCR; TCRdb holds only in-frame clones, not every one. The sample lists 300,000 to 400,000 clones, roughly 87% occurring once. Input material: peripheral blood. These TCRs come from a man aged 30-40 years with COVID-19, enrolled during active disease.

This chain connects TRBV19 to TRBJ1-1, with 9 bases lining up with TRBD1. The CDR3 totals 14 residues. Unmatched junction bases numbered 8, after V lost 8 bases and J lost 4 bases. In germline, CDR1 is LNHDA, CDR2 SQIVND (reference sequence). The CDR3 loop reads CASGDRGGSTEAFF. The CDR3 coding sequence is TGTGCCAGTGGTGACAGGGGGGGGAGCACTGAAGCTTTCTTT. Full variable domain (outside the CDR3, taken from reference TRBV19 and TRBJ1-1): DGGITQSPKYLFRKEGQNVTLSCEQNLNHDAMYWYRQDPGQGLRLIYYSQIVNDFQKGDIAEGYSVSREKKESFPLTVTSAQKNPTAFYLCASGDRGGSTEAFFGQGTRLTVV.

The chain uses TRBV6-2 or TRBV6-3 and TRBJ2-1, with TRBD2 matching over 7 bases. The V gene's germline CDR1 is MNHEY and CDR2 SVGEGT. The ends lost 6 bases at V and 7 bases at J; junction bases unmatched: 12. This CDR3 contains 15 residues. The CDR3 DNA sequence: TGTGCCAGCAGCCCTGAGATCGGGGGGAAAAATGAGCAGTTCTTC. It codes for CASSPEIGGKNEQFF.

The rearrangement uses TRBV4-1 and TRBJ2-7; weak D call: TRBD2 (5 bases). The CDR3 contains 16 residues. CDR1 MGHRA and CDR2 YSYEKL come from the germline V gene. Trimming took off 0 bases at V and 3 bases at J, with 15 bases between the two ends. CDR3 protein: CASSQEGLGDIYEQYF. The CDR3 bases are TGCGCCAGCAGCCAAGAGGGTCTCGGGGATATCTACGAGCAGTACTTC.

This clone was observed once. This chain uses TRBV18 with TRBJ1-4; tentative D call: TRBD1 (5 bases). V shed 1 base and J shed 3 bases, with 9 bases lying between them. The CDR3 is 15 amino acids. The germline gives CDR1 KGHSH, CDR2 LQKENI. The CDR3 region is CASSPRGGANEKLFF. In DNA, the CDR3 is TGTGCCAGCTCACCACGGGGGGGAGCTAATGAAAAACTGTTTTTT.

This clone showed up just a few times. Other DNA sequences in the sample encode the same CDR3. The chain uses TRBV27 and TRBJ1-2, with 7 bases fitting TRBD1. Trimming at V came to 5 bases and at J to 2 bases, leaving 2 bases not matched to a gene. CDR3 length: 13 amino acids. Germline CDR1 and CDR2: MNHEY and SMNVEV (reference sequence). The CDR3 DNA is TGTGCCAGCAGTCTGACAGGGAACTATGGCTACACCTTC. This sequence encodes CASSLTGNYGYTF.

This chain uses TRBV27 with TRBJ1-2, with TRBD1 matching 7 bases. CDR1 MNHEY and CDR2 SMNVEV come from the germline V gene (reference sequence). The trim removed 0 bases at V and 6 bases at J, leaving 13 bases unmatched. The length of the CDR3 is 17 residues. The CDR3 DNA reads TGTGCCAGCAGTTTATCGGTAACCGACAGGGTGAAGGATGGCTACACCTTC. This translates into CASSLSVTDRVKDGYTF.

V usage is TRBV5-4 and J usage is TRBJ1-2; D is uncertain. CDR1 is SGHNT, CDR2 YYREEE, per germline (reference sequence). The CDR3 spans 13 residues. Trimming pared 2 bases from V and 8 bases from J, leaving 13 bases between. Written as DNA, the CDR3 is TGTGCCAGCAGCTTCGAGCTTCTCCGAGGCTACACCTTC. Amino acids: CASSFELLRGYTF.

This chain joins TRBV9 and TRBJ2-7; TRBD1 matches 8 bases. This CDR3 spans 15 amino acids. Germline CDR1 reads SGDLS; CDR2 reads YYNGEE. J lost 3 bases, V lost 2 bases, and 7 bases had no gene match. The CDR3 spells CASSVGGTGLYEQYF. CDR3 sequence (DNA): TGTGCCAGCAGCGTCGGAGGGACAGGACTCTACGAGCAGTACTTC.

Here the CDR3 DNA reads TGTGCCAGCAGCCCCCGCCCCGGTCGTTACAATGAGCAGTTCTTC. It specifies CASSPRPGRYNEQFF. This chain connects TRBV3-1 (or the pseudogene TRBV3-2) to TRBJ2-1; D gene ambiguous. The germline CDR1 and CDR2 sequences are LGHDT and YNNKEL (reference sequence). The CDR3 runs to 15 residues. V was trimmed by 4 bases and J by 4 bases, leaving 14 bases between them.